These 26 T cell receptor beta chains came from one sample sequenced in a study of blood T cell repertoires in COVID-19. Produced via immunoSEQ multiplex PCR; TCRdb's table is partial and in-frame only. The table lists 100,000 to 150,000 clones, 60% to 80% of them singletons. The specimen sequenced was peripheral blood. These TCRs come from a man in his fifties or sixties with acute or convalescent COVID-19.

The chain joins TRBV5-1 to TRBJ1-1; D remains ambiguous. V shed 0 bases and J shed 4 bases, with 22 bases lying between them. Germline V gives CDR1 SGHRS, CDR2 YFSETQ. The CDR3 spans 18 residues. CDR3 sequence reads: CASSLGLLGSLIGTEAFF. For the CDR3, the DNA is TGCGCCAGCAGCTTGGGCCTCCTTGGGAGTCTCATAGGCACTGAAGCTTTCTTT.

The V call is TRBV11-2, the J call TRBJ1-1; no definite D call. Trimming pared 3 bases from V and 6 bases from J, leaving 14 bases between. CDR3 size: 14 residues. The germline gives CDR1 SGHAT, CDR2 FQNNGV. As DNA, the CDR3 is TGTGCCAGCAGCTTCGAACAGCGGAGGGCTGAAGCTTTCTTT. Protein product: CASSFEQRRAEAFF.

CDR3 in DNA: TGTGCCACCAGTGACCGATATACAGGGCACAGCGCTGAGCAGTTCTTC. Its protein is CATSDRYTGHSAEQFF. The V call is TRBV24-1, the J call TRBJ2-1; possibly TRBD1 for D (6 bases). V was pared by 4 bases and J by 9 bases, with 21 bases between. CDR1 is KGHDR and CDR2 is SFDVKD in the germline V gene. This CDR3 comprises 16 residues.

The rearrangement links TRBV7-8 to TRBJ1-5, with a possible D match to TRBD1 (6 bases). CDR3 size: 16 residues. V gave up 4 bases and J gave up 0 bases, with 13 bases separating them. Germline CDR1 and CDR2: SGHVS and FQNEAQ. The CDR3 DNA follows: TGTGCCAGCAGCTCGTTACAGGGCCCTAGCAATCAGCCCCAGCATTTT. Translating gives CASSSLQGPSNQPQHF.

The chain carries TRBV6-5 and TRBJ2-7; 8 nucleotides match TRBD1. Germline V gives CDR1 MNHEY, CDR2 SVGAGI. CDR3 length: 14 amino acids. V shed 6 bases and J 4 bases; nucleotides not matched to a gene: 8. CDR3 nucleotides: TGTGCCAGCAGCTCCACAGGGGGAGGTTACGAGCAGTACTTC. It translates to CASSSTGGGYEQYF.

This chain joins TRBV11-2 and TRBJ2-7, with D possibly being TRBD1 (6 bases). Between the trimmed V and J ends, which lost 4 bases and 2 bases, there was a span of 15 bases. The CDR3 consists of 15 residues. Germline CDR1 reads SGHAT; CDR2 reads FQNNGV. CDR3 nucleotide sequence: TGTGCCAGCAGCTCGCCCCAGGGGATTGCCTACGAGCAGTACTTC. This translates into CASSSPQGIAYEQYF.

This clone was seen a few times. The chain carries TRBV5-1 and TRBJ1-6; D remains unclear. Trimming removed 8 bases at V and 1 base at J, with 13 bases between. The germline gives CDR1 SGHRS, CDR2 YFSETQ. The CDR3 length is 15 residues. CDR3 DNA: TGCGCCAGTTCTGCGGGAAGTTCCTATAATTCACCCCTCCACTTT. As protein: CASSAGSSYNSPLHF.

The chain's CDR3 is CASSHLSGNSYEQYF. The CDR3 region has the DNA TGTGCCAGCAGCCACCTCAGCGGGAACTCCTACGAGCAGTACTTC. This chain joins TRBV14 and TRBJ2-7; TRBD2 aligns across 7 bases. After removal of 3 bases from V and 0 bases from J, the junction contained 5 bases not matched to a gene. CDR3 length: 15 residues. Germline V gene sequence: CDR1 SGHDN, CDR2 FVKESK. Drawing the rest from reference TRBV14 and TRBJ2-7, the complete variable domain is EAGVTQFPSHSVIEKGQTVTLRCDPISGHDNLYWYRRVMGKEIKFLLHFVKESKQDESGMPNNRFLAERTGGTYSTLKVQPAELEDSGVYFCASSHLSGNSYEQYFGPGTRLTVT.

This chain uses TRBV4-1 with TRBJ2-7; TRBD1 agrees at 8 bases. J gave up 5 bases and V 3 bases, and 12 bases lay outside the gene matches. CDR3 size: 16 residues. The germline gives CDR1 MGHRA, CDR2 YSYEKL. The CDR3 is CASSQGRTGNPHEQYF. The CDR3 nucleotides are TGCGCCAGCAGCCAGGGCCGGACAGGGAATCCCCACGAGCAGTACTTC.

The chain has TRBV5-1 and TRBJ2-1, with 7 bases that match TRBD2. The germline gives CDR1 SGHRS, CDR2 YFSETQ. This CDR3 has 13 amino acids. The junction had 6 bases not matched to a gene; V was cut back by 4 bases and J by 8 bases. The CDR3 spells CASSAGAFDEQFF. CDR3 DNA sequence: TGCGCCAGCAGCGCGGGAGCCTTCGATGAGCAGTTCTTC.

V is TRBV18 and J is TRBJ2-5; D not resolved. This CDR3 contains 14 residues. Trimming took 4 bases from V and 5 from J, leaving 14 bases between them. Germline assignment: CDR1 KGHSH and CDR2 LQKENI. The CDR3 here is CASSQETPAETQYF. The CDR3 nucleotides read TGTGCCAGCTCACAGGAGACTCCCGCGGAGACCCAGTACTTC.

This clone was detected a few times. This rearrangement joins TRBV7-2 to TRBJ1-1; TRBD1 agrees at 8 bases. Germline V gives CDR1 SGHTA, CDR2 FQGNSA. V trimming: 3 bases; J trimming: 4 bases; junction bases outside the gene matches: 7. The CDR3 has 15 residues. The CDR3 reads CASSLDRAIRTEAFF. Here the CDR3 DNA reads TGTGCCAGCAGCTTGGACAGGGCAATTCGCACTGAAGCTTTCTTT.

The genes are TRBV11-2 and TRBJ1-1; D gene uncertain. In germline, CDR1 is SGHAT, CDR2 FQNNGV. This CDR3 spans 14 amino acids. The V end was cut by 1 base, the J end by 0 bases, with 6 bases between. The CDR3 is CASSLVSMNTEAFF. As DNA, the CDR3 is TGTGCCAGCAGCTTAGTTAGTATGAACACTGAAGCTTTCTTT.

Details on this clone: At the DNA level, this CDR3 is encoded by other sequences in the same sample as well. The chain employs TRBV10-3 and TRBJ2-7; no clear D. Trimming pared 1 base from V and 4 bases from J, leaving 2 bases between. CDR1 and CDR2 (germline): ENHRY, SYGVKD. The CDR3 contains 11 residues. The CDR3 is CAISELYEQYF. CDR3 DNA sequence: TGTGCCATCAGTGAGTTATACGAGCAGTACTTC.

This clone was picked up a small number of times. The chain recombines TRBV30 with TRBJ1-1; 10 nucleotides line up with TRBD1. The junction had 3 bases not matched to a gene; V was cut back by 1 base and J by 7 bases. Germline V gene sequence: CDR1 GTSNPN, CDR2 SVGIG (reference sequence). CDR3 length: 13 amino acids. In DNA form, the CDR3 reads TGTGCCTGGAGTGGACAGGGGGCGAGTGAAGCTTTCTTT. This encodes CAWSGQGASEAFF.

This clone has a handful of counts. This chain uses TRBV5-1 with TRBJ2-7; tentatively, D is TRBD2 (6 bases). Germline V CDR1 and CDR2: SGHRS, YFSETQ. The germline V and J ends were trimmed by 4 bases and 7 bases, with 15 bases remaining between them. The CDR3 covers 13 residues. CDR3 nucleotide sequence: TGCGCCAGCAGCCCTCGCGGGGCTAGGGAGCAGTACTTC. Amino acids: CASSPRGAREQYF. Looking up the rest from reference TRBV5-1 and TRBJ2-7 gives the full variable domain: KAGVTQTPRYLIKTRGQQVTLSCSPISGHRSVSWYQQTPGQGLQFLFEYFSETQRNKGNFPGRFSGRQFSNSRSEMNVSTLELGDSALYLCASSPRGAREQYFGPGTRLTVT.

Here the CDR3 reads CASSIVRQGVADTQYF. DNA for the CDR3: TGTGCCAGTAGTATTGTGAGACAGGGGGTCGCAGATACGCAGTATTTT. The chain has TRBV19 and TRBJ2-3; 9 bases fit TRBD1. The CDR3 spans 16 residues. From germline, CDR1 is LNHDA and CDR2 SQIVND (reference sequence). The trim removed 3 bases at V and 4 bases at J, leaving 8 bases unmatched. Full variable domain (remainder filled in from reference TRBV19 and TRBJ2-3): DGGITQSPKYLFRKEGQNVTLSCEQNLNHDAMYWYRQDPGQGLRLIYYSQIVNDFQKGDIAEGYSVSREKKESFPLTVTSAQKNPTAFYLCASSIVRQGVADTQYFGPGTRLTVL.

The rearrangement joins TRBV18 to TRBJ2-1; a possible D gene is TRBD1 (6 bases). Germline V gene lookup returns CDR1 KGHSH and CDR2 LQKENI. Trimming pared 0 bases from V and 6 bases from J, leaving 12 bases between. The CDR3 spans 15 residues. CDR3 nucleotides: TGTGCCAGCTCACCACCGAACAGGGATAGCAATGAGCAGTTCTTC. Protein sequence: CASSPPNRDSNEQFF.

This clone was seen just once. In nucleotides, the CDR3 is TGTGCCAGTAGTACCACCCCCCGGGACAGAGTAGAGGGACTGAGAAACACCGGGGAGCTGTTTTTT. It yields the protein CASSTTPRDRVEGLRNTGELFF. The gene calls are TRBV19 and TRBJ2-2; TRBD1 is a possible D gene (7 bases). This CDR3 is built from 22 residues. Trimming took 4 bases from V and 2 from J, leaving 32 bases between them. CDR1 is LNHDA and CDR2 is SQIVND in the germline V gene (reference sequence).

The chain employs TRBV5-6 and TRBJ2-3; tentative D call: TRBD1 (9 bases). V dropped 4 bases and J dropped 5 bases, with 29 bases sitting between them. The CDR3 spans 19 residues. The germline V gene encodes CDR1 SGHDT and CDR2 YYEEEE. CDR3 bases: TGTGCCAGCAGCGCGGGACAGGGCAGGGTGACTAGCGTTAGAGATACGCAGTATTTT. Protein product: CASSAGQGRVTSVRDTQYF.

This clone was seen more than once but under ten times. V is TRBV4-2 and J is TRBJ2-1, with 9 nucleotides matching TRBD2. The V segment lost 2 bases and the J segment 13 bases; nucleotides outside the gene matches: 12. The CDR3 covers 15 residues. Germline-derived CDR1 and CDR2 are LGHNA and YNFKEQ. The CDR3 is CASSQSYPAGGFQFF. CDR3 DNA: TGTGCCAGCAGCCAATCCTATCCAGCGGGGGGATTTCAGTTCTTC.

V usage is TRBV5-1 and J usage is TRBJ2-7; 8 bases match TRBD2. Germline V lookup: CDR1 SGHRS, CDR2 YFSETQ. Losses at the gene ends were 3 bases for V and 10 bases for J; bases not matched to a gene: 18. The CDR3 is made up of 16 amino acids. The CDR3 DNA follows: TGCGCCAGCAGCTCGATAAGAGCGATTAGCGGGACGTCTCAGTACTTC. Translation: CASSSIRAISGTSQYF.

This chain links TRBV7-9 with TRBJ2-7; 7 bases match TRBD2. This CDR3 region has 13 residues. Germline V lookup: CDR1 SEHNR, CDR2 FQNEAQ (reference sequence). V dropped 7 bases and J dropped 1; count of bases not matched to a gene: 4. In DNA form, the CDR3 reads TGTGCCAGCAAGGAGGGAGGGTCCTACGAGCAGTACTTC. It codes for CASKEGGSYEQYF.

The J gene is TRBJ2-7, the V gene TRBV30, with TRBD1 matching 9 bases. CDR3 size: 15 residues. Germline values: CDR1 GTSNPN, CDR2 SVGIG (reference sequence). The V segment lost 0 bases and the J segment 3 bases; nucleotides outside the gene matches: 6. DNA for the CDR3: TGTGCCTGGAGTGTACGGGACAGGGAACTCTACGAGCAGTACTTC. Translating it yields CAWSVRDRELYEQYF. Full variable domain (rest looked up from reference TRBV30 and TRBJ2-7): SQTIHQWPATLVQPVGSPLSLECTVEGTSNPNLYWYRQAAGRGLQLLFYSVGIGQISSEVPQNLSASRPQDRQFILSSKKLLLSDSGFYLCAWSVRDRELYEQYFGPGTRLTVT.

This sequence joins TRBV27 and TRBJ1-1, with 9 positions matching TRBD1. Germline CDR1 and CDR2: MNHEY and SMNVEV (reference sequence). The trim removed 5 bases at V and 1 base at J, leaving 11 bases unmatched. The CDR3 runs 17 residues. The CDR3 reads CASSPRQGGIRNTEAFF. The CDR3 nucleotides are TGTGCCAGCAGTCCCAGACAGGGGGGTATAAGGAACACTGAAGCTTTCTTT.

The genes are TRBV5-4 and TRBJ2-7; D is perhaps TRBD1 (6 bases). Looked up from germline, CDR1 is SGHNT and CDR2 is YYREEE (reference sequence). Trimming left V 4 bases short and J 6 bases short, with 11 bases between. CDR3 length: 12 residues. The CDR3 coding sequence is TGTGCCAGCAGCCCCGGACAGCCCGAGCAGTACTTC. Encoded protein: CASSPGQPEQYF. The full variable domain, rest sourced from reference TRBV5-4 and TRBJ2-7, is ETGVTQSPTHLIKTRGQQVTLRCSSQSGHNTVSWYQQALGQGPQFIFQYYREEENGRGNFPPRFSGLQFPNYSSELNVNALELDDSALYLCASSPGQPEQYFGPGTRLTVT.